Listed below are T cell receptor beta chains from one sample, sequenced in a study of post-analysis software for immune sequencing data. Via MiXCR, TCRdb re-called the PCR reads, giving one row per CDR3 protein. The sample consists of over 150,000 distinct CDR3 sequences, around 28% of them appearing once. What was sequenced was blood. The receptors come from a girl between 5 and 17 years old with multiple sclerosis. The CDR3 runs from the conserved cysteine through the conserved F or W.

V gene	CDR3 protein
TRBV3-1	CASSQDLVAYNEQFF
TRBV7-4	CASSPVFTQYF
TRBV7-9	CASSLEEGGQVARGYTF
TRBV5-1	CASRAGGSWGYTF
TRBV3-1	CASSQVPSSSYNEQFF
TRBV5-1	CASSPGLAGGTSNEQFF
TRBV12-3/TRBV12-4	CASSSGLVYEQYF
TRBV6-2/TRBV6-3	CASSLGGSYYGYTF
TRBV6-1	CASSEADGLDTQYF
TRBV20-1	CSASGIDSYNEQFF
TRBV20-1	CSAYLVDRQSGELFF
TRBV12-3/TRBV12-4	CASRQNTEAFF
TRBV6-5	CASSYSITRAGGYTF
TRBV29-1	CSVAGQPPPDNYEQYF
TRBV7-9	CASSLTVYNEQYF
TRBV5-1	CASTLTGLVGNEQFF
TRBV7-9	CASSLLAGPGANVLTF
TRBV4-1	CASRAGNRGLYEQYF
TRBV3-1	CASSQANQPQHF
TRBV20-1	CSARDYRENTEAFF
TRBV5-1	CASSYGQVGHYGYTF
TRBV20-1	CSATDSPSNQPQHF
TRBV7-9	CASSLGSQSTGELFF
TRBV9	CASSVGGSGRSNNEQFF